This T cell receptor (beta chain) came from a study of CXCR3-negative and CXCR3-positive naive CD8 T cells. The overall study: Some 140 million TRB reads were obtained in total, which works out to about 1.5 +/- 0.3 million per library.

All TRB cDNA libraries came from 5' RACE performed with UMI labels. Reanalyzing the 5' RACE reads, TCRdb keeps one entry per CDR3 protein, without DNA. This repertoire includes 84,000 or so distinct CDR3 sequences. General study results and limits: Naive cells with CXCR3 showed TRB CDR3s that were more hydrophobic than those in CXCR3-negative naive cells. Naive subsets were similarly diverse, while memory CD8+ repertoires were much less diverse.

The CDR3 is made up of 19 amino acids. Germline V gives CDR1 MDHEN, CDR2 SYDVKM. In regard to this clonotype: What it binds is not known.

The receptor was derived from a human donor in good health. Some clones in this sample may be carry-over from other donors' samples. The sequencing sample was made of naive CXCR3+ CD8+ T cells from blood. Subset reported: CD45RO-CCR7+CD27+CD95- naive CD8+ T cells expressing CXCR3 (TNR3+). This chain uses TRBV28 with TRBJ2-7; the D call from TCRdb, TRBD1, cannot be confirmed without DNA. This CDR3 reads CASSSLNRTGGLGSYEQYF. The full variable domain, its missing parts supplied by reference TRBV28 and TRBJ2-7, is DVKVTQSSRYLVKRTGEKVFLECVQDMDHENMFWYRQDPGLGLRLIYFSYDVKMKEKGDIPEGYSVSREKKERFSLILESASTNQTSMYLCASSSLNRTGGLGSYEQYFGPGTRLTVT.